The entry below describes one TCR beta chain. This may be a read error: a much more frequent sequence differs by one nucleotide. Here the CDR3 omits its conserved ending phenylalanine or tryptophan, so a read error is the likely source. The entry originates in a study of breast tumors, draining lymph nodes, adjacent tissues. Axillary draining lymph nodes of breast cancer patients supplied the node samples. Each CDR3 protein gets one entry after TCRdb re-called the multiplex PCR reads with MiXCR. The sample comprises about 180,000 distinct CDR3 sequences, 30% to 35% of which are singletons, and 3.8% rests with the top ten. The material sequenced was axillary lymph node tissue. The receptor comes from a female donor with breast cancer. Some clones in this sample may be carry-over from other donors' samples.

The CDR3 protein is CASRGLANEQFS. The CDR3 coding sequence is TGTGCCAGCAGGGGACTAGCCAATGAGCAGTTCTCC. V usage is TRBV6-5 and J usage is TRBJ2-1; TRBD2 matches at 9 bases. The CDR3 covers 12 residues. J lost 6 bases, V lost 6 bases, and 0 bases had no gene match. From germline, CDR1 is MNHEY and CDR2 SVGAGI.